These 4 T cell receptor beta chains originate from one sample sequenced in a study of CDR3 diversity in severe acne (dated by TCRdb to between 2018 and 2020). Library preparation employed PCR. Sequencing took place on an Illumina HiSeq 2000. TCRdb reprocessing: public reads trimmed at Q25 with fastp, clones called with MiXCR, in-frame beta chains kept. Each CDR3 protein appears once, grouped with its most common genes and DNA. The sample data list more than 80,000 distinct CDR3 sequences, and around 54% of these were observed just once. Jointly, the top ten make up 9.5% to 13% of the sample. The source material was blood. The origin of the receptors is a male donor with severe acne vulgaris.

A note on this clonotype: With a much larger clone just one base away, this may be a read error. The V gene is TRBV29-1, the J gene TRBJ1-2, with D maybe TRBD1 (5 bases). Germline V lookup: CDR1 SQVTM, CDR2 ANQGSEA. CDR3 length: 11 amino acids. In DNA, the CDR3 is TGCAGCGTTGTGGGGGAAGTTGGCTACGCCTTC. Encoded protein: CSVVGEVGYAF.

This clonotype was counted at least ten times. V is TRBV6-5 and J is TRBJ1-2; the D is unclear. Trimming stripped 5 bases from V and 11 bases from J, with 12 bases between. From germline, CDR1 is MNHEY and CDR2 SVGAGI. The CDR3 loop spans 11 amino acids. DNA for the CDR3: TGTGCCAGCAGTACTGGACCTTCTTACACCTTC. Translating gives CASSTGPSYTF.

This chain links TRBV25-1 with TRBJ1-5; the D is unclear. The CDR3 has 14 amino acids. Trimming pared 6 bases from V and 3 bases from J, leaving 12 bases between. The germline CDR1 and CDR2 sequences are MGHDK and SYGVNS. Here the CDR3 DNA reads TGTGCCAGCAGGGAGGCCGGAACCAATCAGCCCCAGCATTTT. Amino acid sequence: CASREAGTNQPQHF.

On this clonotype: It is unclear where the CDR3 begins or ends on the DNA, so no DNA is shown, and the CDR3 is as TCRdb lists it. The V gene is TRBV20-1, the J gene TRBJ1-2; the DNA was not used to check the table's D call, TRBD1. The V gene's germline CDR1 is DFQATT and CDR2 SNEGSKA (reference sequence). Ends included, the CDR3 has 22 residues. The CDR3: CSAHDSATNEKLFFGSGYGYTF.